This T cell receptor beta chain was found in a study of T cell responses to AZD1222 COVID-19 vaccine. Study-level results: Repertoires were obtained only post-peak T cell response.

On this clone itself: Its antigen is unidentified.

The V end was cut by 1 base, the J end by 6 bases, with 7 bases between. The germline gives CDR1 LGHNA, CDR2 YNFKEQ. The CDR3 length is 13 residues. Libraries were prepared by immunoSEQ multiplex PCR; TCRdb keeps only in-frame clonotypes and omits some of them. The table records tens of thousands of clones, around 85% of them present only once. This clonotype originated in an adult who received the AZD1222 COVID-19 vaccine. The gene calls are TRBV4-2 and TRBJ1-5; D is undetermined. Sample: peripheral blood, taken 28 days after the second AZD1222 dose. The CDR3 reads CASSQGGGQPQHF. As DNA, the CDR3 is TGTGCCAGCAGCCAAGGTGGTGGTCAGCCCCAGCATTTT.